These 5 T cell receptor beta chains originate from one sample sequenced in a study of regulatory T cells in long-lasting Graves disease. Building the TCR beta libraries relied on iRepertoire HTBI primers, and CDR3 regions underwent Arm-PCR. TCRdb reprocessed the multiplex PCR reads via MiXCR and lists one record per CDR3 protein. Of about 300,000 distinct CDR3 sequences in the sample, about 20% are singletons; the top ten hold about 36%. Time point: newly diagnosed GD, antithyroid drugs for less than 3 months. The TCR library was prepared using RNA isolated from PBMCs. The sequenced sample was peripheral blood mononuclear cells (PBMCs), obtained at new diagnosis, from a patient treated with antithyroid drugs. The receptors come from a female donor with Graves disease.

In this sample, this clonotype turned up many times. This chain joins TRBV28 and TRBJ2-1; D may be TRBD1 (5 bases). With 2 bases removed from V and 3 bases from J, the gap between germline ends came to 14 bases. The germline V gene has CDR1 MDHEN and CDR2 SYDVKM. There are 16 residues in the CDR3. CDR3 DNA: TGTGCCAGCAGTTTAGGGCAGGGCGCGCGCTACAATGAGCAGTTCTTC. Protein: CASSLGQGARYNEQFF. The whole variable domain, remainder taken from reference TRBV28 and TRBJ2-1, is DVKVTQSSRYLVKRTGEKVFLECVQDMDHENMFWYRQDPGLGLRLIYFSYDVKMKEKGDIPEGYSVSREKKERFSLILESASTNQTSMYLCASSLGQGARYNEQFFGPGTRLTVL.

The CDR3: CASSLEWVIGSPLHF. The CDR3 nucleotides read TGTGCCAGCAGCTTAGAATGGGTGATTGGTTCACCCCTCCACTTT. This sequence joins TRBV11-2 and TRBJ1-6, with unresolved D. This CDR3 is 15 amino acids long. V was pared by 0 bases and J by 9 bases, with 12 bases between. CDR1 and CDR2 (germline): SGHAT, FQNNGV.

This chain links TRBV19 with TRBJ1-2; D gene uncertain. Germline loops: CDR1 LNHDA, CDR2 SQIVND (reference sequence). Deletions cut 0 bases from V and 4 bases from J, with 12 bases between. This CDR3 comprises 15 residues. The CDR3 sequence: CASSIDLGQSYGYTF. CDR3 nucleotide sequence: TGTGCCAGTAGTATAGATTTGGGCCAGAGCTATGGCTACACCTTC.

The genes are TRBV19 and TRBJ1-2; D is possibly TRBD1 (6 bases). The CDR3 is 14 residues long. The ends were cut back, 8 bases at V and 8 bases at J, with 21 bases in the middle. CDR1 is LNHDA and CDR2 is SQIVND in the germline V gene (reference sequence). CDR3 bases: TGTGCCAGTCGGACAGACGCAGGCCCGGGAGGCTACACCTTC. This sequence encodes CASRTDAGPGGYTF.

This chain joins TRBV12-3 or TRBV12-4 and TRBJ2-7, with 10 bases fitting TRBD1. There are 14 residues in the CDR3. V shed 6 bases, J shed 7 bases, and the junction held 9 bases outside the gene matches. CDR3 coding DNA: TGTGCCAGCAGCCCGAGACAGGGGGCGAGGGAGCAGTACTTC. It translates to CASSPRQGAREQYF.